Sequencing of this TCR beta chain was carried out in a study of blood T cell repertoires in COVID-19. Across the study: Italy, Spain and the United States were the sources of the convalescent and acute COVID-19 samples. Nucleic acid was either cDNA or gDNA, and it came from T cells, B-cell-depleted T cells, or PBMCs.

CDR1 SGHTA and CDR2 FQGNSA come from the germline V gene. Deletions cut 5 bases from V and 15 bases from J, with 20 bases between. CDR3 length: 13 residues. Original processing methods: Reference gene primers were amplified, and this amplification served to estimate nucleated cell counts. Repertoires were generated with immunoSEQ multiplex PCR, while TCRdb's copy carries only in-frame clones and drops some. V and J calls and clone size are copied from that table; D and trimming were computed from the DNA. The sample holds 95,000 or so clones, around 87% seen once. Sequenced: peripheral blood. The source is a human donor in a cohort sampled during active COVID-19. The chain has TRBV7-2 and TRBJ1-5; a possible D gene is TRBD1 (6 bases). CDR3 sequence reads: CASSLVKDSGRHF. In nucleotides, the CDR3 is TGTGCCAGCAGCCTAGTTAAGGACAGCGGTCGGCATTTT.